This section outlines one T cell receptor (beta chain) sequence together with its context. Antigen specificity is unknown. One heparinised blood draw, averaging roughly 120 mL, came from each donor. The data stem from a study of beta chain features in type 1 diabetes. Across the study: Cell yields, gender and age were comparable in patients and healthy donors.

Notes on the study in general: Patients with Type 1 diabetes showed moderately but significantly shorter TCRB CDR3s in all four CD4+ subsets. Patients showed naive, central memory and Treg TCRB repertoires that appeared more similar than those of healthy donors.

Trimming cost V 6 bases and J 3 bases, with 17 bases left between them. Germline values: CDR1 LGHNT, CDR2 FRNRAP. CDR3 length: 15 residues. The authors reverse transcribed all of the isolated RNA, so sequencing captured expressed TCRB transcripts. The protocol was immunoSEQ multiplex PCR, while the TCRdb copy is restricted to in-frame clones and leaves out a portion. The data show 350,000 or so clones, with roughly a fifth seen just once and under 0.055% held by the top ten. This TCR came from a woman aged 18-30 years in good health. This chain links TRBV12-5 with TRBJ1-1, with D possibly being TRBD1 (6 bases). Sequenced: naive CD4+ T cells from blood. The CDR3 DNA is TGTGCTAGTGGACCCCTACAGGGCCAGGACACTGAAGCTTTCTTT. It specifies CASGPLQGQDTEAFF.